Listed below are T cell receptor beta chains from one sample, sequenced in a study of blood T cells in healthy people across ages. A single record per CDR3 protein comes from TCRdb applying MiXCR to the 5' RACE reads. The table lists 1.5 million to 1.8 million distinct CDR3 sequences, roughly 43% of them singletons. The sample consisted of blood. These receptor sequences come from a woman under 30 in good health. Each CDR3 is given with its conserved first and last residue. Fields, in order: clone size, V gene, J gene, D gene, CDR3 protein, CDR3 DNA. A D gene is named only where the DNA matches it firmly. Clone size is shown for a subset of rows, as once, few, many or a class of expanded clone.

few	TRBV6-2/TRBV6-3	TRBJ1-2	TRBD1	CASNEQGSDYGYTF	TGTGCCAGCAACGAACAGGGGTCTGACTATGGCTACACCTTC
NA	TRBV4-2	TRBJ1-2	NA	CASSQDLGDGGNYGYTF	TGTGCCAGCAGCCAAGATCTAGGGGATGGAGGGAACTATGGCTACACCTTC
NA	TRBV27	TRBJ2-3	TRBD1	CASSSNRGTDTQYF	TGTGCCAGCAGTTCCAACAGGGGTACAGATACGCAGTATTTT
once	TRBV5-4	TRBJ2-6	TRBD1	CASSAARGSGANVLTF	TGTGCCAGCAGCGCAGCCAGGGGGTCTGGGGCCAACGTCCTGACTTTC
NA	TRBV12-3/TRBV12-4	TRBJ2-1	TRBD2	CASSSGTSGVYNEPFF	TGTGCCAGCAGTTCCGGGACTAGCGGGGTCTACAATGAGCCGTTCTTC
few	TRBV4-1	TRBJ1-2	TRBD1	CASSLSRDSIYGYTF	TGCGCCAGCAGCCTCAGCCGGGACAGCATCTATGGCTACACCTTC
few	TRBV7-9	TRBJ2-7	NA	CASSSGTLGYEQYF	TGTGCCAGCAGCTCCGGGACTCTGGGGTACGAGCAGTACTTC
NA	TRBV5-1	TRBJ1-6	NA	CASSLDGTSYNSPLHF	TGCGCCAGCAGCCTTGACGGGACATCTTATAATTCACCCCTCCACTTT
NA	TRBV7-2	TRBJ1-1	NA	CASSLEQGSTEAFF	TGTGCCAGCAGCTTAGAACAGGGTAGCACTGAAGCTTTCTTT
NA	TRBV4-2	TRBJ2-1	NA	CASSQDPHTGYNEQFF	TGTGCCAGCAGCCAAGATCCCCACACTGGTTACAATGAGCAGTTCTTC
NA	TRBV20-1	TRBJ1-2	NA	CSATPAEVPYGYTF	TGCAGTGCTACCCCGGCGGAGGTACCCTATGGCTACACCTTC
few	TRBV9	TRBJ2-1	NA	CASSVVGGHNEQFF	TGTGCCAGCAGCGTGGTCGGGGGGCACAATGAGCAGTTCTTC
NA	TRBV3-1	TRBJ2-5	NA	CASSQVGGSDEETQYF	TGTGCCAGCAGCCAAGTAGGGGGGTCGGACGAAGAGACCCAGTACTTC
NA	TRBV29-1	TRBJ1-1	NA	CSVGPLEGGHTEAFF	TGCAGCGTTGGCCCTTTGGAGGGCGGACACACTGAAGCTTTCTTT
once	TRBV9	TRBJ1-6	TRBD1	CASSDNRGGRSPLHF	TGTGCCAGCAGCGACAACAGGGGGGGTCGCTCACCCCTCCACTTT
NA	TRBV10-3	TRBJ2-2	NA	CAISESGGELFF	TGTGCCATCAGTGAGTCCGGCGGGGAGCTGTTTTTT
NA	TRBV5-6	TRBJ1-5	TRBD1	CASSLLGQPSNQPQHF	TGTGCCAGCAGCTTGTTGGGACAGCCTAGCAATCAGCCCCAGCATTTT
few	TRBV27	TRBJ1-1	NA	CASSFQGQGTEAFF	TGTGCCAGCAGTTTCCAGGGCCAGGGCACTGAAGCTTTCTTT